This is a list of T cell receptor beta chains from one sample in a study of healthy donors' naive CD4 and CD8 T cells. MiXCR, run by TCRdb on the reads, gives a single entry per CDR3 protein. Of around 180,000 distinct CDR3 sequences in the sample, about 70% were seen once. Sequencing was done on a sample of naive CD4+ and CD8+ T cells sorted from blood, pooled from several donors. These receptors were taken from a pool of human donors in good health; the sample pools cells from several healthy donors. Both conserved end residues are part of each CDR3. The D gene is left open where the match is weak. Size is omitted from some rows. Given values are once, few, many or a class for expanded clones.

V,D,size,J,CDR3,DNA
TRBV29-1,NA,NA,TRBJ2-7,CSVPKEGVGYEQYF,TGCAGCGTCCCAAAGGAGGGTGTTGGCTACGAGCAGTACTTC
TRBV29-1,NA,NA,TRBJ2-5,CSVEDQVGQETQYF,TGCAGCGTTGAAGATCAGGTGGGCCAAGAGACCCAGTACTTC
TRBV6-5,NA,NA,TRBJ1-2,CASTPGQNYGYTF,TGTGCCAGCACCCCGGGACAAAACTATGGCTACACCTTC
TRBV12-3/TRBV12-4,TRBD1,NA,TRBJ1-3,CASTHRTGGNTIYF,TGTGCCAGCACTCACCGGACAGGTGGAAACACCATATATTTT
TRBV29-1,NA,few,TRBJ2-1,CSVEATGSSYNEQFF,TGCAGCGTTGAAGCGACGGGGAGCTCCTACAATGAGCAGTTCTTC
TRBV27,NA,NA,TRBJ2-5,CASRIVGGEETQYF,TGTGCCAGCCGGATAGTGGGTGGTGAGGAGACCCAGTACTTC
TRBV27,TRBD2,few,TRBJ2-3,CASSGLATNTQYF,TGTGCCAGCAGTGGACTAGCGACAAATACGCAGTATTTT
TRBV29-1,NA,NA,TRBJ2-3,CTTGEVDTQYF,TGCACCACCGGAGAAGTAGATACGCAGTATTTT
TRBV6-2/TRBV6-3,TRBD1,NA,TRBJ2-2,CASSFNRGQTGELFF,TGTGCCAGCAGTTTCAACAGGGGGCAGACCGGGGAGCTGTTTTTT
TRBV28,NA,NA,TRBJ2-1,CASSLSVSNEQFF,TGTGCCAGCAGTTTATCGGTCAGCAATGAGCAGTTCTTC
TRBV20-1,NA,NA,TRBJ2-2,CSARVVGRSGELFF,TGCAGTGCTAGAGTCGTGGGAAGATCCGGGGAGCTGTTTTTT
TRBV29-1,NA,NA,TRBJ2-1,CSVNTYNEQFF,TGCAGCGTTAACACTTACAATGAGCAGTTCTTC